This T cell receptor beta chain was observed in a study of molecular identifiers for immune sequencing clone quantification (dated by TCRdb to between 2018 and 2020). Study-wide context: For a replicate experiment, RNA from around 20,000 or 100,000 naive CD8 T cells was divided into five aliquots, of which four were sequenced. CD8 T cells were used in a methods study to benchmark molecular-identifier clustering-based TCR repertoire sequencing (MIDCIRS) and TCR RNA copy counting. Findings and caveats that apply to the study as a whole: The sizes of highly expanded clones could end up underestimated when identical TCR molecules share a barcode. When barcode sub-clustering was not used, chimeric consensus sequences inflated TCR diversity, with chimeras reaching as high as 47%. In CMV-specific effector cells, over 98% of molecules were held by clones above 20 RNA copies, whereas under 1% of molecules were held by such clones in naive cells. Even against a background of about a million naive CD8 T cells, spiked-in Jurkat TCR RNA amounting to a single cell's worth was reported to be detectable. The naive libraries included spiked-in Jurkat TCR RNA (roughly ten copies' worth), and this Jurkat TCR RNA is not part of the donor repertoire. Modeling gave roughly 2.9 recovered TCR RNA copies per cell versus 9.5 to 10 by digital PCR, implying approximately 30% capture efficiency.

A remark on this clonotype: The specificity of this receptor is unknown. Base qualities are not at hand, and no much larger clone is one base apart.

According to the germline V gene (reference sequence), CDR1 reads DFQATT and CDR2 reads SNEGSKA. From its cysteine to its phenylalanine, the CDR3 spans 14 amino acids. The only DNA kept is the CDR3, 42 bases in frame from the first base. The germline ends are 11 bases apart after V is trimmed by 0 bases and J by 2 bases. To prepare the library, PCR was applied. Sequencing relied on a NextSeq 500. Bulk TCR libraries were made following a previously described method, with the TCR primers given in Table S5. Total RNA was purified with the Qiagen AllPrep DNA/RNA kit. Reads from multiple sequencing runs of the same library were pooled before analysis. The authors' analysis ran thus. Reads were retained only if their TCR constant sequence matched exactly, and those retained reads were trimmed to 150 nt and grouped according to their 12-nt molecular barcodes. Within each barcode group, reads were sub-clustered at a 15% Levenshtein threshold, and quality-weighted consensus sequences were built per RNA molecule. Non-functional sequences were filtered out, along with any lower-count sequence sitting one edit away from another sequence. Barcode sub-clusters with fewer than 20% of the maximum read count were removed, based on fitting two negative binomial distributions. TCRdb reworked the public reads: Q25 trimming with fastp, MiXCR clone assembly, productive beta chains retained. CDR3 protein duplicates are merged, each entry listing the most common genes and DNA. None of the V and J calls come from the authors' own analysis; TCRdb made them. The sample yields around 100,000 distinct CDR3 sequences; about 35% were counted once. Approximately 9.8% of the sample is in the top ten clones.

Libraries of naive CD8 T cells were built from anywhere between about 19,000 and 1,100,000 sorted cells, with 10%, 30% or 50% of the purified RNA used. Naive CD8 T cells were FACS-sorted as CD8+CD4-CCR7+CD45RA+ on a BD FACSAria II into RLT Plus buffer. Detection sensitivity was tested by spiking Jurkat RNA equal to roughly nine TCR copies' worth into samples containing roughly 19,000-1,100,000 naive CD8 T cells. CD8 T cells were enriched using RosetteSep CD8+ T Cell Enrichment Cocktail and Ficoll-Paque, and the enriched cells then underwent ACK red cell lysis. This TCR was recovered from a human donor in good health. Some libraries in this study had Jurkat cell RNA spiked in. The rearrangement joined TRBV20-1 to TRBJ2-7; a weak D assignment points to TRBD2 (6 bases agree). The sequenced sample consisted of naive CD8+ T cells from blood, with Jurkat cell RNA spiked in. Reading the label with the study, this specimen's cell subset or site is: FACS-sorted CD8+CD4-CCR7+CD45RA+ naive T cells. The CDR3 protein sequence reads: CSARDRRGTYEQYF. At the DNA level, the sequence is TGCAGTGCTAGAGATCGGCGGGGTACCTACGAGCAGTACTTC.